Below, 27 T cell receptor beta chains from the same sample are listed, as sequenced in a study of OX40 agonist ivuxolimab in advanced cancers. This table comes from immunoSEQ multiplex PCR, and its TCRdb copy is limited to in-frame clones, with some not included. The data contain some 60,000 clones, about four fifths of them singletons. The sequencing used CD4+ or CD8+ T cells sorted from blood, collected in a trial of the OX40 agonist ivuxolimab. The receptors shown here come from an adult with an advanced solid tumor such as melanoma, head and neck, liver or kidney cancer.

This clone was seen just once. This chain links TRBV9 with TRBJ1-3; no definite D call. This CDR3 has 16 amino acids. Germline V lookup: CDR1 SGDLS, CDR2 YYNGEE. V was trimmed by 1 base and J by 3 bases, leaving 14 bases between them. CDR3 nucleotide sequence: TGTGCCAGCAGCGTAAGTGGTAAAGGCGGTGGAAACACCATATATTTT. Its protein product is CASSVSGKGGGNTIYF. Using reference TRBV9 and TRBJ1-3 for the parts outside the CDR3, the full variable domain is DSGVTQTPKHLITATGQRVTLRCSPRSGDLSVYWYQQSLDQGLQFLIQYYNGEERAKGNILERFSAQQFPDLHSELNLSSLELGDSALYFCASSVSGKGGGNTIYFGEGSWLTVV.

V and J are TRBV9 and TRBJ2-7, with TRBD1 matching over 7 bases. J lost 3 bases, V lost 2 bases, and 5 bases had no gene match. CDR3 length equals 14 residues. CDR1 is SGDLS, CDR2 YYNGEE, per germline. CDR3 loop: CASSVGDRNYEQYF. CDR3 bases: TGTGCCAGCAGCGTCGGGGACAGAAACTACGAGCAGTACTTC.

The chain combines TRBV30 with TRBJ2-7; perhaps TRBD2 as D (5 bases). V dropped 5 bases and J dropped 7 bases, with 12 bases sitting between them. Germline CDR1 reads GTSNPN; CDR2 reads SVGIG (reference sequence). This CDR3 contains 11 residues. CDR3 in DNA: TGTGCCTGGGTTGGCCGGGGAGAGCAGTACTTC. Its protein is CAWVGRGEQYF.

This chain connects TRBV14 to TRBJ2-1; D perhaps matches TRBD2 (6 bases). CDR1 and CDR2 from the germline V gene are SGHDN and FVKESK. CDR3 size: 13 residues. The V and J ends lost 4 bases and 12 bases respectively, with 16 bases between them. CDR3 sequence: CASSLSRERSQFF. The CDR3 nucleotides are TGTGCCAGCAGCCTCTCTCGGGAGCGGTCGCAGTTCTTC.

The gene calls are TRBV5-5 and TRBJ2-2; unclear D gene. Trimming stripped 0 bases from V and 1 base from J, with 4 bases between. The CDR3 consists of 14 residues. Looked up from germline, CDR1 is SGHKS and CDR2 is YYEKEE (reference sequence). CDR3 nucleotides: TGTGCCAGCAGCTTGGACAGGAACACCGGGGAGCTGTTTTTT. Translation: CASSLDRNTGELFF.

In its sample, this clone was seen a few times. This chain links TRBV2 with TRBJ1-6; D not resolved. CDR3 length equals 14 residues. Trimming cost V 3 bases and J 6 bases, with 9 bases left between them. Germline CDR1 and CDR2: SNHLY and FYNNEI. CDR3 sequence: CASSEAGPNSPLHF. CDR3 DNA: TGTGCCAGCAGTGAGGCGGGTCCTAATTCACCCCTCCACTTT.

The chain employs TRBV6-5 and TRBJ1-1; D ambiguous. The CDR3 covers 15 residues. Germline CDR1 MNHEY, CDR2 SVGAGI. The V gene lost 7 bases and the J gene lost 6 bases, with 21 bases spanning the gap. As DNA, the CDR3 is TGTGCCAGCAACCTCGGGAGTGGAGCATACGCTGAAGCTTTCTTT. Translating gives CASNLGSGAYAEAFF.

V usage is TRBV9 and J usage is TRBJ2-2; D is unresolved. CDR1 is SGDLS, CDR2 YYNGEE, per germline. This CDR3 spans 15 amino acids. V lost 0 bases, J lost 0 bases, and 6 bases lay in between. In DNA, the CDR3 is TGTGCCAGCAGCGTAGGAGCCGCGAACACCGGGGAGCTGTTTTTT. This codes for CASSVGAANTGELFF.

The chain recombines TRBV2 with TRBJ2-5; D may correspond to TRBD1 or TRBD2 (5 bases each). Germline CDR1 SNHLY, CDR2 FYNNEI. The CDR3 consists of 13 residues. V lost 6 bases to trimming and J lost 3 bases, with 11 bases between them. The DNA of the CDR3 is TGTGCCAGCAGCTGGGGACGGAAAGAGACCCAGTACTTC. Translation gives CASSWGRKETQYF.

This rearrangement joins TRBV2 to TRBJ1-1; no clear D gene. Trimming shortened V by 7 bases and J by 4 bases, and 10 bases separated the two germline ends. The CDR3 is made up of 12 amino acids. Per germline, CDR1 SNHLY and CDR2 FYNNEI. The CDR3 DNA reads TGTGCCAGCAATGCAGGAGGCACTGAAGCTTTCTTT. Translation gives CASNAGGTEAFF. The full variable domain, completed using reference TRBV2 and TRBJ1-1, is EPEVTQTPSHQVTQMGQEVILRCVPISNHLYFYWYRQILGQKVEFLVSFYNNEISEKSEIFDDQFSVERPDGSNFTLKIRSTKLEDSAMYFCASNAGGTEAFFGQGTRLTVV.

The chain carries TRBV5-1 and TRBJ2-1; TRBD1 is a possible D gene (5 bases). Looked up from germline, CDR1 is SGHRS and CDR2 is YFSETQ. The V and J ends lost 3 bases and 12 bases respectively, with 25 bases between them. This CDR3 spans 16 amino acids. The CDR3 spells CASSSTSGSPGRMQFF. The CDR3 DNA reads TGCGCCAGCAGCTCCACGTCCGGTAGCCCAGGGCGGATGCAGTTCTTC. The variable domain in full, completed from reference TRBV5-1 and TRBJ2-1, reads KAGVTQTPRYLIKTRGQQVTLSCSPISGHRSVSWYQQTPGQGLQFLFEYFSETQRNKGNFPGRFSGRQFSNSRSEMNVSTLELGDSALYLCASSSTSGSPGRMQFFGPGTRLTVL.

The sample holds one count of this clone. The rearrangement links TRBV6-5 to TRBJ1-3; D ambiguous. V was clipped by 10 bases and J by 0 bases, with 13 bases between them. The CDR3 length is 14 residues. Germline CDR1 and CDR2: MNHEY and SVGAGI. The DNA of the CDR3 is TGTGCCACCCGGACGGCCATCTCTGGAAACACCATATATTTT. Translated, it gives CATRTAISGNTIYF.

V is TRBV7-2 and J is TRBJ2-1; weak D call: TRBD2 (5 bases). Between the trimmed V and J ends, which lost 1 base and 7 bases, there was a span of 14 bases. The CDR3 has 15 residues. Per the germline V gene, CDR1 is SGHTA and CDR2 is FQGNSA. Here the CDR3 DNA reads TGTGCCAGCAGCTTAGACTCTCGGACGGGAAATGAGCAGTTCTTC. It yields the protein CASSLDSRTGNEQFF.

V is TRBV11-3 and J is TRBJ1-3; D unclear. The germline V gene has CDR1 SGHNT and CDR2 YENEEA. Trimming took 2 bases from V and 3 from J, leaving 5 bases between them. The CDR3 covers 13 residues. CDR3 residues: CASSLTYGNTIYF. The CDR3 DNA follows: TGTGCCAGCAGCTTAACCTATGGAAACACCATATATTTT.

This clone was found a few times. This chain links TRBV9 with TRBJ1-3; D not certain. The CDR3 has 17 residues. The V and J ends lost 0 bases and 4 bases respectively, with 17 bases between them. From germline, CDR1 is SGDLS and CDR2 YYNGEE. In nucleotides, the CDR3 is TGTGCCAGCAGCGTAGGTTTTGGAGGGTTTAAAGGAAACACCATATATTTT. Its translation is CASSVGFGGFKGNTIYF.

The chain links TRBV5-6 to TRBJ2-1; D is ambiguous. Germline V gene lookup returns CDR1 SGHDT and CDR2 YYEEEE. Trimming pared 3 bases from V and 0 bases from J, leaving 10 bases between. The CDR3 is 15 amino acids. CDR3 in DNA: TGTGCCAGCAGCTCTGTCGCGGCCTCCTACAATGAGCAGTTCTTC. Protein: CASSSVAASYNEQFF.

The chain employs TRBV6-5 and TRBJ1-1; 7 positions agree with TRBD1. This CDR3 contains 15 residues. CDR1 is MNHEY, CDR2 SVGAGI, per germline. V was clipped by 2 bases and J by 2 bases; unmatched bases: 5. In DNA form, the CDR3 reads TGTGCCAGCAGTTACACAGGGGAAATAAACACTGAAGCTTTCTTT. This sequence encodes CASSYTGEINTEAFF.

The CDR3 loop reads CASSSGTGVYSDTQYF. The CDR3 DNA follows: TGTGCCAGCAGCTCAGGGACAGGGGTGTACTCAGATACGCAGTATTTT. The rearrangement joins TRBV5-4 to TRBJ2-3, with TRBD1 matching 10 bases. J was trimmed by 4 bases and V by 3 bases; bases with no gene match: 8. The germline V gene has CDR1 SGHNT and CDR2 YYREEE (reference sequence). CDR3 length equals 16 residues.

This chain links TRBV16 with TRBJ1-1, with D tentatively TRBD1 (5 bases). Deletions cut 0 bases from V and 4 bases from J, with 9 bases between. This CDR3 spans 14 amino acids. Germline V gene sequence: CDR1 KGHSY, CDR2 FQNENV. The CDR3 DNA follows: TGTGCCAGCAGCCAATCGACAGCTTCCACTGAAGCTTTCTTT. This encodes CASSQSTASTEAFF.

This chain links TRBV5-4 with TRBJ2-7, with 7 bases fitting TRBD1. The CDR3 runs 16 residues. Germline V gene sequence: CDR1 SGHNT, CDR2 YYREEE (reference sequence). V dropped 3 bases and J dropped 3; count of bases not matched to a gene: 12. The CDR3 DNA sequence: TGTGCCAGCAGCTCACCCGCCTCGGGACAGCGCTACGAGCAGTACTTC. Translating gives CASSSPASGQRYEQYF.

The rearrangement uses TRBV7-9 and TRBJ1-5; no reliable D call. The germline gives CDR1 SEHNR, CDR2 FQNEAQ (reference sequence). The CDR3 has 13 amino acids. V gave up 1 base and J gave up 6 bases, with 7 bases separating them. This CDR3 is CASSLGEAQPQHF. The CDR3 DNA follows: TGTGCCAGCAGCTTAGGGGAGGCTCAGCCCCAGCATTTT.

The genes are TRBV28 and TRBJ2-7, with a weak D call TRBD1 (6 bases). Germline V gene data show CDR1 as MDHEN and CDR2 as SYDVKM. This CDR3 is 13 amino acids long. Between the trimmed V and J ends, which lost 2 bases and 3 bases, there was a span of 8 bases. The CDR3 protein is CASSLRDNYEQYF. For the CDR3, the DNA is TGTGCCAGCAGTTTAAGGGACAACTACGAGCAGTACTTC.

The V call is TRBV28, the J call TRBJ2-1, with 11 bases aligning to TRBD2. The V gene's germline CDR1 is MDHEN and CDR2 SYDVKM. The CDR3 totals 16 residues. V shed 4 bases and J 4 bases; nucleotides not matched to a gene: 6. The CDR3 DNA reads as TGTGCCAGCAGTTCCTTGGGGACTAGCGGATACAATGAGCAGTTCTTC. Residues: CASSSLGTSGYNEQFF.

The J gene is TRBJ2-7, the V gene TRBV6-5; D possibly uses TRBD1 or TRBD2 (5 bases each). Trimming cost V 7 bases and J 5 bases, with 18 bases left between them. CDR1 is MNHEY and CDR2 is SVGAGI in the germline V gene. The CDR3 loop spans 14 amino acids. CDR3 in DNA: TGTGCCAGCAAACCGGGACCCAAGAGGGACGAGCAGTACTTC. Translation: CASKPGPKRDEQYF.

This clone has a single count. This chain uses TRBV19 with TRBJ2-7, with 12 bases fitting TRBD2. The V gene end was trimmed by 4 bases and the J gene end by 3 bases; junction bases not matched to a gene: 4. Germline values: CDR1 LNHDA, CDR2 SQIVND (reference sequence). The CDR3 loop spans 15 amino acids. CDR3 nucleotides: TGTGCCAGTAGTAAGGGACTAGCGGGTGACTACGAGCAGTACTTC. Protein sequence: CASSKGLAGDYEQYF.

The CDR3 DNA is TGTGCCAGCAGCGTCGGGGCTAGCGGGAGGGGGTACGAGCAGTACTTC. It codes for CASSVGASGRGYEQYF. The chain links TRBV9 to TRBJ2-7; TRBD2 aligns across 12 bases. Germline values: CDR1 SGDLS, CDR2 YYNGEE. The CDR3 has 16 residues. The V and J ends lost 2 bases and 4 bases, in that order; junction bases with no gene match: 7.

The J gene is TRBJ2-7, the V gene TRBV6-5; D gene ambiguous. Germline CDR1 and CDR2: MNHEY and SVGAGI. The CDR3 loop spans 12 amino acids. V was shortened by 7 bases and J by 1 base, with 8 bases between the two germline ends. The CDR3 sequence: CASTSLSYEQYF. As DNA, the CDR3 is TGTGCCAGCACTAGTTTATCCTACGAGCAGTACTTC.